This section outlines one T cell receptor beta chain sequence together with its context. The target antigen is unknown. The data originate from a study of neoadjuvant anti-PD-1 for oral cavity cancer. Overall study: Patients without progression got a fourth dose around day 43.

These oral cavity squamous cell carcinomas were HPV-negative and locally advanced. Sequenced by immunoSEQ multiplex PCR; TCRdb stores in-frame clones only, minus some. The data show more than 6,000 clones, around 40% seen once. Overall study results and limits: Higher pretreatment Treg/Th17 ratios tracked higher pretreatment blood clonality.

Trimming took off 1 base at V and 0 bases at J, with 9 bases between the two ends. The germline CDR1 and CDR2 sequences are SEHNR and FQNEAQ (reference sequence). This CDR3 has 16 residues. The genes are TRBV7-9 and TRBJ1-4; unclear D gene. The clonotype was recovered from a person aged 35-79 years with oral cavity squamous cell carcinoma. The source was tumor tissue, collected before nivolumab (anti-PD-1) treatment. CDR3 in DNA: TGTGCCAGCAGCTTAGGAGCAGGCACAACTAATGAAAAACTGTTTTTT. Protein: CASSLGAGTTNEKLFF.